The T cell receptor beta chain described here comes from a study of T cell responses to AZD1222 COVID-19 vaccine. Whole-study results and caveats: Baseline serostatus was positive in only six AZD1222 recipients. Clonal diversity was possibly underestimated; the donors were predominantly white British and more often female.

Using immunoSEQ multiplex PCR, the repertoire was profiled, and TCRdb retains in-frame clones only, with some absent. Here the sample spans approximately 210,000 clones, about 95% being singletons. In germline, CDR1 is MNHEY, CDR2 SMNVEV (reference sequence). V lost 2 bases and J lost 3, with 28 bases in between. The CDR3 is 20 amino acids. This clone appeared once. Its antigen is not known. The sample consisted of peripheral blood, taken 28 days after the second dose of the MenACWY control vaccine. V is TRBV27 and J is TRBJ1-2, with D perhaps TRBD1 (5 bases). This sequence was found in an adult who received the MenACWY meningococcal vaccine as a control. CDR3 sequence reads: CASSLTIPGGLVSSYYGYTF. CDR3 DNA: TGTGCCAGCAGTTTAACCATTCCCGGGGGACTCGTATCGTCTTACTATGGCTACACCTTC.